This TCR beta chain emerged from a study of T cells in Graves' hyperthyroidism and ophthalmopathy. General study points: In the blood, most expanded thyroid clonotypes above 0.001 appeared as well.

CDR1 is SGHTA, CDR2 FQGNSA, per germline. The V segment lost 5 bases and the J segment 4 bases; nucleotides outside the gene matches: 2. The CDR3 spans 13 residues. Isolation of PBMCs was performed on about 9.9 ml fresh peripheral blood. The table lists this clonotype with many counts. Its target is not known. Researchers took RNA transcripts and amplified the TCR beta CDR3 regions from them. Carried out on the TCR CDR3, a first-round RT-PCR used the HTBI primer set. TCRdb passed the multiplex PCR reads through MiXCR, listing each CDR3 protein once. The sample carries about 410,000 distinct CDR3 sequences, over 12% recorded once.

V usage is TRBV7-2 and J usage is TRBJ2-5; 9 nucleotides match TRBD2. This TCR derives from a man between 18 and 35 years old with Graves' ophthalmopathy. Sequencing was done on a sample of blood. This CDR3 reads CASSRTSVETQYF. For the CDR3, the DNA is TGTGCCAGCAGCCGGACTAGCGTAGAGACCCAGTACTTC. Looking up the rest from reference TRBV7-2 and TRBJ2-5 gives the full variable domain: GAGVSQSPSNKVTEKGKDVELRCDPISGHTALYWYRQSLGQGLEFLIYFQGNSAPDKSGLPSDRFSAERTGGSVSTLTIQRTQQEDSAVYLCASSRTSVETQYFGPGTRLLVL.